This record covers a single T cell receptor beta chain. The CDR3 loop spans 15 amino acids. CDR1 and CDR2 from the germline V gene are SGHRS and YFSETQ. The ends lost 0 bases at V and 8 bases at J; junction bases unmatched: 4. Profiled with immunoSEQ multiplex PCR; TCRdb holds only in-frame clones, not every one. The profile shows about 62,000 clones, around 89% of them singletons. This sample is drawn from a study of blood T cell repertoires in COVID-19. The receptor was derived from an older woman with acute or convalescent COVID-19. The V call is TRBV5-1, the J call TRBJ1-6; TRBD1 aligns across 8 bases. The sample was peripheral blood. CDR3 amino acids: CASSLGTGNYSPLHF. The CDR3, as DNA: TGCGCCAGCAGCTTGGGGACAGGGAATTATTCACCCCTCCACTTT.